The next 16 T cell receptor beta chains were all read from a single sample in a study of blood T cell repertoires in COVID-19. Generated by immunoSEQ multiplex PCR, the TCRdb table keeps only in-frame clones and is missing some. This sample has around 48,000 clones, with roughly 86% found just once. Input material: peripheral blood. These receptors all come from a man aged 60 to 75 with active or convalescent COVID-19.

This chain links TRBV29-1 with TRBJ1-2; a possible D gene is TRBD1 (6 bases). Germline assignment: CDR1 SQVTM and CDR2 ANQGSEA. The CDR3 consists of 14 residues. Trimming removed 7 bases at V and 4 bases at J, with 19 bases between. DNA for the CDR3: TGCAGCGCCAATACACAACAGGGATCCTATGGCTACACCTTC. This encodes CSANTQQGSYGYTF.

This clone appeared once. The chain has TRBV10-3 and TRBJ2-3; possibly TRBD2 for D (5 bases). The V end was cut by 4 bases, the J end by 4 bases, with 15 bases between. The CDR3 covers 15 residues. The germline CDR1 and CDR2 sequences are ENHRY and SYGVKD. The CDR3 region is CAISVIRGVADTQYF. As DNA, the CDR3 is TGTGCCATCAGTGTCATCCGGGGAGTCGCAGATACGCAGTATTTT.

The chain employs TRBV9 and TRBJ2-1; a weak D match, TRBD2 (6 bases). The germline CDR1 and CDR2 sequences are SGDLS and YYNGEE. This CDR3 region has 15 residues. The germline V and J ends were trimmed by 2 bases and 0 bases, with 9 bases remaining between them. The CDR3 loop reads CASSVRGNSYNEQFF. The CDR3 bases are TGTGCCAGCAGCGTCCGGGGGAACTCCTACAATGAGCAGTTCTTC.

V gene TRBV30 combines with J gene TRBJ2-4; no definite D call. CDR3 size: 17 residues. CDR1 is GTSNPN, CDR2 SVGIG, per germline (reference sequence). Trimming took 1 base from V and 4 from J, leaving 20 bases between them. CDR3 protein: CAWSAWSKDREKNIQYF. The CDR3 DNA reads as TGTGCCTGGAGTGCATGGAGTAAAGACCGCGAGAAAAACATTCAGTACTTC.

V is TRBV5-4 and J is TRBJ2-5; the D gene is possibly TRBD1 (5 bases). The CDR3 runs 16 residues. Germline assignment: CDR1 SGHNT and CDR2 YYREEE (reference sequence). Trimming pared 4 bases from V and 1 base from J, leaving 17 bases between. CDR3 sequence: CASSHRLLQGQETQYF. The CDR3 DNA follows: TGTGCCAGCAGCCATCGACTTCTGCAGGGCCAAGAGACCCAGTACTTC.

The CDR3 reads CATSDSSDRGGQPQHF. In nucleotides, the CDR3 is TGTGCCACCAGTGACTCCTCGGACCGAGGGGGCCAGCCCCAGCATTTT. The J gene is TRBJ1-5, the V gene TRBV24-1; 7 nucleotides agree with TRBD1. The germline CDR1 and CDR2 sequences are KGHDR and SFDVKD. J lost 7 bases, V lost 4 bases, and 12 bases had no gene match. The CDR3 extends over 16 amino acids.

The CDR3 bases are TGCGCCAGCAGCTACGGGACAGTGGACGTCACCATATATTTT. This codes for CASSYGTVDVTIYF. The rearrangement links TRBV5-1 to TRBJ1-3; 7 bases line up with TRBD1. V shed 3 bases and J 9 bases; nucleotides not matched to a gene: 9. The CDR3 is made up of 14 amino acids. The germline gives CDR1 SGHRS, CDR2 YFSETQ.

This chain joins TRBV11-3 and TRBJ2-5; the D is unclear. V shed 5 bases and J shed 4 bases, with 14 bases lying between them. The CDR3 length is 14 residues. CDR1 and CDR2 from the germline V gene are SGHNT and YENEEA. The chain's CDR3 is CASSPTRSGETQYF. The CDR3 coding sequence is TGTGCCAGCAGCCCAACAAGATCGGGAGAGACCCAGTACTTC.

The chain is built from TRBV6-6 and TRBJ2-3; 10 bases line up with TRBD2. CDR3 size: 15 residues. From germline, CDR1 is MNHNY and CDR2 SVGAGI (reference sequence). With V trimmed by 8 bases and J by 0 bases, 5 bases remained unmatched. Here the CDR3 reads CASFSGGPSTDTQYF. As DNA, the CDR3 is TGTGCCAGCTTTAGCGGGGGGCCGAGCACAGATACGCAGTATTTT.

This chain joins TRBV5-1 and TRBJ2-5, with 10 bases matching TRBD1. Per germline, CDR1 SGHRS and CDR2 YFSETQ. CDR3 length: 14 amino acids. J gave up 3 bases and V 4 bases, and 3 bases lay outside the gene matches. The CDR3 region has the DNA TGCGCCAGCAGCCTGGGGACAGGGGAAGAGACCCAGTACTTC. Its protein product is CASSLGTGEETQYF. Complete variable domain (other parts from reference TRBV5-1 and TRBJ2-5): KAGVTQTPRYLIKTRGQQVTLSCSPISGHRSVSWYQQTPGQGLQFLFEYFSETQRNKGNFPGRFSGRQFSNSRSEMNVSTLELGDSALYLCASSLGTGEETQYFGPGTRLLVL.

The chain joins TRBV18 to TRBJ1-4; TRBD1 is a possible D gene (5 bases). With 5 bases removed from V and 5 bases from J, the gap between germline ends came to 12 bases. The CDR3 is 14 amino acids. Germline loops: CDR1 KGHSH, CDR2 LQKENI. As DNA, the CDR3 is TGTGCCAGCTCAACTCTGACAGCGAATGAAAAACTGTTTTTT. Translating gives CASSTLTANEKLFF. Full variable domain (rest looked up from reference TRBV18 and TRBJ1-4): NAGVMQNPRHLVRRRGQEARLRCSPMKGHSHVYWYRQLPEEGLKFMVYLQKENIIDESGMPKERFSAEFPKEGPSILRIQQVVRGDSAAYFCASSTLTANEKLFFGSGTQLSVL.

The rearrangement uses TRBV13 and TRBJ1-2, with D perhaps matching TRBD1 (6 bases). The V gene lost 2 bases and the J gene lost 2 bases, with 15 bases spanning the gap. In germline, CDR1 is PRHDT, CDR2 FYEKMQ (reference sequence). The CDR3 contains 16 residues. CDR3 protein: CASSLNRDTGNYGYTF. The CDR3 DNA reads as TGTGCCAGCAGCTTAAACAGGGACACGGGGAACTATGGCTACACCTTC. Supplemented by reference TRBV13 and TRBJ1-2, the full variable domain reads AAGVIQSPRHLIKEKRETATLKCYPIPRHDTVYWYQQGPGQDPQFLISFYEKMQSDKGSIPDRFSAQQFSDYHSELNMSSLELGDSALYFCASSLNRDTGNYGYTFGSGTRLTVV.

The V and J genes are TRBV9 and TRBJ2-3; 7 bases align to TRBD1. CDR1 and CDR2 from the germline V gene are SGDLS and YYNGEE. V dropped 0 bases and J dropped 0; count of bases not matched to a gene: 1. The CDR3 spans 15 residues. The CDR3 DNA reads TGTGCCAGCAGCGTAGACAGGGGAAGCACAGATACGCAGTATTTT. Its protein product is CASSVDRGSTDTQYF.

This clone was observed a few times. The chain is built from TRBV7-7 and TRBJ1-1, with unresolved D. Germline assignment: CDR1 SSHAT and CDR2 FNYEAQ (reference sequence). The CDR3 runs 13 residues. V was pared by 2 bases and J by 1 base, with 5 bases between. Here the CDR3 reads CASSLSRNTEAFF. CDR3 nucleotide sequence: TGTGCCAGCAGCTTATCCCGGAACACTGAAGCTTTCTTT. Using reference TRBV7-7 and TRBJ1-1 for the parts outside the CDR3, the full variable domain is GAGVSQSPRYKVTKRGQDVTLRCDPISSHATLYWYQQALGQGPEFLTYFNYEAQPDKSGLPSDRFSAERPEGSISTLTIQRTEQRDSAMYRCASSLSRNTEAFFGQGTRLTVV.

The J gene is TRBJ1-2, the V gene TRBV28; D may be TRBD1 (5 bases). Trimming took 6 bases from V and 6 from J, leaving 11 bases between them. CDR1 is MDHEN, CDR2 SYDVKM, per germline. This CDR3 spans 12 amino acids. This CDR3 is CASSRDPNGYTF. DNA of the CDR3: TGTGCCAGCAGCAGGGATCCGAATGGCTACACCTTC.

The CDR3 loop is CASSLVMGQEVVYF. CDR3 nucleotides: TGTGCCAGCAGCTTAGTAATGGGACAGGAAGTGGTGTACTTC. The V gene is TRBV7-9, the J gene TRBJ2-7; 8 nucleotides agree with TRBD1. V shed 1 base, J shed 12 bases, and the junction held 11 bases outside the gene matches. Germline CDR1 and CDR2: SEHNR and FQNEAQ (reference sequence). This CDR3 is 14 amino acids long.